This T cell receptor (beta chain) was identified during a study of blood T cell repertoires in COVID-19. Libraries were prepared by immunoSEQ multiplex PCR; TCRdb keeps only in-frame clonotypes and omits some of them. The sample holds 430,000 or so clones, roughly 90% seen once. CDR3 length: 15 residues. Looked up from germline, CDR1 is MRHNA and CDR2 is SNTAGT. Trimming shortened V by 4 bases and J by 4 bases, and 16 bases separated the two germline ends. The clonotype comes from a man aged 18 to 29 with COVID-19, enrolled during active disease. This sequence joins TRBV6-4 and TRBJ1-2, with D perhaps TRBD1 (6 bases). Sequenced material: peripheral blood. Written as DNA, the CDR3 is TGTGCCAGCAGTGTATCCGGGACAAGTTCCTATGGCTACACCTTC. Protein: CASSVSGTSSYGYTF.